This TCR beta chain derives from a study of glioma-infiltrating T cells (dated by TCRdb to the mid-2010s). Regarding the study in general: The study sequenced TCR alpha- and beta-chain repertoires from glioma tissue, from non-neoplastic brain tissue and from matched peripheral blood mononuclear cells. To measure divergence between tissue and blood T-cell populations, each tissue-infiltrating repertoire was compared with the peripheral blood repertoire of the same patient. The paired cohort was made up of three low-grade glioma patients, fewer than 10 primary glioblastoma patients and three non-glioma patients who contributed non-neoplastic brain tissue. What the research found in general, with its limitations: Very few CDR3 sequences were shared between tissue and blood, attributed to high CDR3 diversity and limited sampling. VJ-independent divergence between tissue and blood was lower than expected in non-neoplastic patients but higher than expected in all gliomas, particularly low-grade gliomas. Group comparisons rested on small numbers: three non-neoplastic, three low-grade glioma and fewer than 10 glioblastoma patients.

From cysteine to phenylalanine, the CDR3 is 15 amino acids long. Only CDR3 DNA is held: 45 bases, read in frame from base 1. Relative to germline, V is missing 4 bases and J is missing 4 bases, with 7 bases of the junction outside any gene match. Based on the germline V gene, the CDR1 and CDR2 sequences are SGHTA and FQGNSA. TCR alpha and beta CDR3 regions were amplified with the iRepertoire nested amplicon-rescue multiplex PCR (arm-PCR) platform from RNA. The input for one-step reverse transcription and amplification was about 95-450 ng of tissue mRNA or PBMC total RNA. Following bead purification, Illumina adapters were added by a secondary multiplex PCR, and libraries between 200 and 400 bp were gel-purified. Demultiplexing relied on internal 6-nucleotide barcodes carried by the libraries. Libraries were sequenced on an Illumina MiSeq with 2x220 or 2x250 nucleotide paired-end reads. The study's processing was this. FLASH 1.2.11 was used to merge paired reads, and BWA-MEM then aligned the reads to the GRCh37 human genome before TRA and TRB reads were extracted. An IMGT-derived reference of cassette sequences and CDR3 motifs, with pseudogenes included, was used for V and J assignment. Three-frame translation of reads was performed, and productive CDR3s were defined as those with a C...FGXG motif and no stop codons. Clonotypes were defined as unique combinations of V-J cassette pair and CDR3 amino acid sequence. Reads were filtered by Hamming distance, with the threshold set by the sequence error rate of each sample in mapped regions. Starting from the raw public reads, TCRdb applied fastp trimming at Q25, assembled clones with MiXCR and retained in-frame beta chains. Each CDR3 protein gets just one entry, which takes the most common genes and DNA from the rows behind it. The authors' filters were not applied to this entry. The sample yields about 110,000 distinct CDR3 sequences; 20% to 25% were counted once. The ten largest clones capture 35% of the sample.

This clonotype was seen at least ten times. Which antigen it targets is not known. Base qualities are not provided; no much larger clone lies one nucleotide away. The TCR originated in a human donor with low-grade glioma or glioblastoma, undergoing nonglioma brain surgery, or in good health (not recorded which). Sequencing was performed on glioma tissue, nonneoplastic brain tissue, or PBMCs (not recorded which). Recombination connected TRBV7-2 to TRBJ2-7, with 10 bases in between that match TRBD1. The sequenced DNA: TGTGCCAGCAGCTCTACAACGGGACAGGGGTACGAGCAGTACTTC. Protein translation: CASSSTTGQGYEQYF.